Listed below are T cell receptor beta chains from one sample, sequenced in a study of OX40 agonist ivuxolimab in advanced cancers. Repertoires were generated with immunoSEQ multiplex PCR, while TCRdb's copy carries only in-frame clones and drops some. The sample includes roughly 53,000 clones, roughly 84% of them seen just once. Here the sequenced sample was CD4+ or CD8+ T cells sorted from blood, taken in a trial of the OX40 agonist ivuxolimab. Receptors originate from an adult with an advanced solid tumor such as melanoma, head and neck, liver or kidney cancer. CDR3s include the opening cysteine and the closing phenylalanine or tryptophan. Fields, in order: CDR3 DNA, CDR3 protein, J gene, V gene, clone size, CDR3 length, D gene. D genes are given only for firm matches. Only some rows state a clone size, as once, few, many or a class for expanded clones.

CDR3nt: TGTGCCGGGGGGTACACTGAAGCTTTCTTT
CDR3aa: CAGGYTEAFF
j_gene: TRBJ1-1
v_gene: TRBV30
abundance: few
len: 10
d_gene: -

CDR3nt: TGTGCCAGCAGCTTGGTGTCTAGCGGGGGGGTCCGGGAGACCCAGTACTTC
CDR3aa: CASSLVSSGGVRETQYF
j_gene: TRBJ2-5
v_gene: TRBV5-5
abundance: once
len: 17
d_gene: TRBD2

CDR3nt: TGTGCCAGCAGTTACTCGGGGAACAATGAGCAGTTCTTC
CDR3aa: CASSYSGNNEQFF
j_gene: TRBJ2-1
v_gene: TRBV6-6
abundance: -
len: 13
d_gene: -

CDR3nt: TGTGCCAGCAGCGTAGACTGGAATGGCTACACCTTC
CDR3aa: CASSVDWNGYTF
j_gene: TRBJ1-2
v_gene: TRBV9
abundance: -
len: 12
d_gene: -

CDR3nt: TGCGCCAGCAGCTGGAGTAAAGGGGAAGGCACCGGGGAGCTGTTTTTT
CDR3aa: CASSWSKGEGTGELFF
j_gene: TRBJ2-2
v_gene: TRBV5-1
abundance: -
len: 16
d_gene: -

CDR3nt: TGCGCCAGCAGCCCGGGACGCCGCACAGATACGCAGTATTTT
CDR3aa: CASSPGRRTDTQYF
j_gene: TRBJ2-3
v_gene: TRBV5-1
abundance: -
len: 14
d_gene: -

CDR3nt: TGTGCCAGCTCACCACCGTTGACAGGGGCGACTATGAGTGGCTACACCTTC
CDR3aa: CASSPPLTGATMSGYTF
j_gene: TRBJ1-2
v_gene: TRBV18
abundance: -
len: 17
d_gene: TRBD1

CDR3nt: TGTGCCTGGAGTGCAGGGTGGGCCTACGAGCAGTACTTC
CDR3aa: CAWSAGWAYEQYF
j_gene: TRBJ2-7
v_gene: TRBV30
abundance: -
len: 13
d_gene: -

CDR3nt: TGTGCCAGCAGCTTAGGCGGCAGGGTCGCGGATGGCTACACCTTC
CDR3aa: CASSLGGRVADGYTF
j_gene: TRBJ1-2
v_gene: TRBV13
abundance: -
len: 15
d_gene: -

CDR3nt: TGTGCCAGTCAGACCGGGACAGGGGTAGGGTATGGCTACACCTTC
CDR3aa: CASQTGTGVGYGYTF
j_gene: TRBJ1-2
v_gene: TRBV19
abundance: -
len: 15
d_gene: TRBD1